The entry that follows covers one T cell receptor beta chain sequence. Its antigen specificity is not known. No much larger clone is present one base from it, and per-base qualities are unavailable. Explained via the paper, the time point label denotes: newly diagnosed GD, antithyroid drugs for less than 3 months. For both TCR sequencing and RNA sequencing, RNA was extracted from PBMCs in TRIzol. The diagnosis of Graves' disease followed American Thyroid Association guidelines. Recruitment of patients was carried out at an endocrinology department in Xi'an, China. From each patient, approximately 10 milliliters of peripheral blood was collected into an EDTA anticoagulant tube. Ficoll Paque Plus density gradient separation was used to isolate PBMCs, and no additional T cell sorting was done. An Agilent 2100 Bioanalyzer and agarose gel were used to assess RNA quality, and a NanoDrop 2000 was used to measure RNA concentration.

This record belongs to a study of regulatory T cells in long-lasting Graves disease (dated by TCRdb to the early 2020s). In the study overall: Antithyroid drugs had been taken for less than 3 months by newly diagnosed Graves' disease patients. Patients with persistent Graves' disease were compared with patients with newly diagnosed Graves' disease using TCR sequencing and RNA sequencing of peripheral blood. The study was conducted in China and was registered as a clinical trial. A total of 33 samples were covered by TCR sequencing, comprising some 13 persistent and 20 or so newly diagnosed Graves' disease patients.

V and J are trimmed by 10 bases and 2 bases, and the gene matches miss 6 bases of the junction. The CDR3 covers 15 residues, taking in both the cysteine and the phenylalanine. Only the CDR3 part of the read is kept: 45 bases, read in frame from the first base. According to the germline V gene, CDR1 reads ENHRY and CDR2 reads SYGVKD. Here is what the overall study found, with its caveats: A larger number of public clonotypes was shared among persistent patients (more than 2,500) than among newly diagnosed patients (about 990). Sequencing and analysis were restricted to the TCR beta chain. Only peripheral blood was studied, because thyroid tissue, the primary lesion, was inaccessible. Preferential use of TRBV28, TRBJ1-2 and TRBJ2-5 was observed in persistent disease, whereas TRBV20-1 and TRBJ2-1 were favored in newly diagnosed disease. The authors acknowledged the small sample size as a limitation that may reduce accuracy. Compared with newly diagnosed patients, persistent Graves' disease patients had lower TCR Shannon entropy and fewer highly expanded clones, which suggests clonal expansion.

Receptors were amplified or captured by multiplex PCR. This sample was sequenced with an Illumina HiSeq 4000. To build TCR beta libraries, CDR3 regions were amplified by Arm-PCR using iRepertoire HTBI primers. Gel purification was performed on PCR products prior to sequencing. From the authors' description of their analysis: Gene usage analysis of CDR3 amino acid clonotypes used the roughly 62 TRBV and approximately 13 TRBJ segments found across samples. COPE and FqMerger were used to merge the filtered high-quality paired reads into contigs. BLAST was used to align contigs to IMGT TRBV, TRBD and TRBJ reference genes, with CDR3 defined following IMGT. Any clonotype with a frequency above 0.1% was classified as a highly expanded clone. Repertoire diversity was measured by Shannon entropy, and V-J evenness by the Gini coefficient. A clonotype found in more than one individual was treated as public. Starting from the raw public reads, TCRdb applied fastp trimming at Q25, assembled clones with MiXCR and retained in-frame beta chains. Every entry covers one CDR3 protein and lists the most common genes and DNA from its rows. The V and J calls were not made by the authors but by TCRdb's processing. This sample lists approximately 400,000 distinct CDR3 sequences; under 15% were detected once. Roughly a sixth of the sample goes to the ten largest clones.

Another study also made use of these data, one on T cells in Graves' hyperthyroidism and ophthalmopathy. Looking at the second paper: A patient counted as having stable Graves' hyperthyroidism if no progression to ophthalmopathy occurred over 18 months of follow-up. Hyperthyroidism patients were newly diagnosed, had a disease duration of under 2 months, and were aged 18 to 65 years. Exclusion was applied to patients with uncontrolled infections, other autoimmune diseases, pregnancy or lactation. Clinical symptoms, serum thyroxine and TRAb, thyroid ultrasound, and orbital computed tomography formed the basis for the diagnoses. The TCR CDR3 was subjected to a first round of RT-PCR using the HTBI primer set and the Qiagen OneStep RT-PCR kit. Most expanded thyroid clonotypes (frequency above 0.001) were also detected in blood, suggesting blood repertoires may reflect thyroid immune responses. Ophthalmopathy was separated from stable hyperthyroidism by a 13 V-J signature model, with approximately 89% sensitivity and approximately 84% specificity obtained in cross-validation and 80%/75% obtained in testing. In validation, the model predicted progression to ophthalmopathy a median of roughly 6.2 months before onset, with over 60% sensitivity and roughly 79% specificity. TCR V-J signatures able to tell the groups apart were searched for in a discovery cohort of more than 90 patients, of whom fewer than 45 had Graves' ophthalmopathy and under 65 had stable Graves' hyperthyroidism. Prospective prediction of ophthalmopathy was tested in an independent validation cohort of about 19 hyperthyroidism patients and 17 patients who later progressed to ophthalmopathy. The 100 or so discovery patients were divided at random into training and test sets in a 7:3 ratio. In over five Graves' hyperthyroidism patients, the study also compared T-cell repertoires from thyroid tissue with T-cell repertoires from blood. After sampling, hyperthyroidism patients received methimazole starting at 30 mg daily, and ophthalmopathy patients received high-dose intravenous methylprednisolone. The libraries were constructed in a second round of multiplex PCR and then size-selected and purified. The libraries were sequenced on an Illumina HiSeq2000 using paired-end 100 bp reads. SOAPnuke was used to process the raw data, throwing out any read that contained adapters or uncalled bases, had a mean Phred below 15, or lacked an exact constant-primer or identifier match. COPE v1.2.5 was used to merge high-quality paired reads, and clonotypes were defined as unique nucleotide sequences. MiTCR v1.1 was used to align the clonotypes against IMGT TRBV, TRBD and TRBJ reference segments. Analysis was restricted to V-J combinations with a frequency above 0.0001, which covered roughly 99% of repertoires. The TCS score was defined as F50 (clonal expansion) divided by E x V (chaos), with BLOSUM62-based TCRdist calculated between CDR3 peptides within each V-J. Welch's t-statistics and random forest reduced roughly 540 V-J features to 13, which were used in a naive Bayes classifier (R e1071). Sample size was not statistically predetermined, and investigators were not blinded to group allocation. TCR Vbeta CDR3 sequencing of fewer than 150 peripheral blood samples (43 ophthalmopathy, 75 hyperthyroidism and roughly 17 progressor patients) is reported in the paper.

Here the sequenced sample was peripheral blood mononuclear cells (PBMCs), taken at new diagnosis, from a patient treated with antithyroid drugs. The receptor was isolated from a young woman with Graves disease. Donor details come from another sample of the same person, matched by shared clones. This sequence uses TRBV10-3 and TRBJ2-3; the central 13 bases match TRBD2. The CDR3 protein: CATGLAGDPTDTQYF. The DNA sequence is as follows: TGTGCCACCGGACTAGCGGGAGACCCCACAGATACGCAGTATTTT.